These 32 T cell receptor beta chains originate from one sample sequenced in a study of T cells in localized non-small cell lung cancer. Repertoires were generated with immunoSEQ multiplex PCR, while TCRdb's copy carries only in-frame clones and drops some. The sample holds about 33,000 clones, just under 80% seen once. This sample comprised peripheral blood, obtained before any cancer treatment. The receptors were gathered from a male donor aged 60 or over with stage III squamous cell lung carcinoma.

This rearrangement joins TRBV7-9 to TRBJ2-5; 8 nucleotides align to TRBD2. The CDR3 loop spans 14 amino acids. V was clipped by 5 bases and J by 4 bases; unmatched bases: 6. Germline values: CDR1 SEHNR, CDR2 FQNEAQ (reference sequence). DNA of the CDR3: TGTGCCAGCAGCCCGGGAGGGGGGAGAGAGACCCAGTACTTC. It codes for CASSPGGGRETQYF.

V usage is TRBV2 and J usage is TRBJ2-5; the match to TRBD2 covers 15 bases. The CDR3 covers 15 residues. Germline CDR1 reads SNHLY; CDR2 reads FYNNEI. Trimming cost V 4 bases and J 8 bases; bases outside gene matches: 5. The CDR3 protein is CASSGTSGGVGTQYF. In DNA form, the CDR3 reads TGTGCCAGCAGTGGGACTAGCGGGGGGGTTGGAACCCAGTACTTC.

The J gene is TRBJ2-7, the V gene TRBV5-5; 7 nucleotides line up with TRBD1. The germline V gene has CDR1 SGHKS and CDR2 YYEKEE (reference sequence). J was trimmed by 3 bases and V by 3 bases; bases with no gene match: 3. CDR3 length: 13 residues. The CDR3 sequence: CASSWDSYYEQYF. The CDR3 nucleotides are TGTGCCAGCAGCTGGGACAGTTACTACGAGCAGTACTTC.

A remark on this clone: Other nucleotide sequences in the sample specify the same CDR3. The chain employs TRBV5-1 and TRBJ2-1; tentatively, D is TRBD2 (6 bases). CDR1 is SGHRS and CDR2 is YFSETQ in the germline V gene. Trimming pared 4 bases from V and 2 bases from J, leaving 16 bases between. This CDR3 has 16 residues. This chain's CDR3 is CASSQGLRGPYNEQFF. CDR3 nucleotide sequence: TGCGCCAGCAGCCAGGGACTCCGGGGCCCCTACAATGAGCAGTTCTTC. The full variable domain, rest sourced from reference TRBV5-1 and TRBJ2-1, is KAGVTQTPRYLIKTRGQQVTLSCSPISGHRSVSWYQQTPGQGLQFLFEYFSETQRNKGNFPGRFSGRQFSNSRSEMNVSTLELGDSALYLCASSQGLRGPYNEQFFGPGTRLTVL.

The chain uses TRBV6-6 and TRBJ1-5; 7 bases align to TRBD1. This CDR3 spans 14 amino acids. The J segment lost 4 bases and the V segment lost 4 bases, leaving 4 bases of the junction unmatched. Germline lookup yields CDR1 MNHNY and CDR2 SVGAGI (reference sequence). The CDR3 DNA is TGTGCCAGCAGTTTAGGACAGGCAAATCAGCCCCAGCATTTT. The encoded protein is CASSLGQANQPQHF.

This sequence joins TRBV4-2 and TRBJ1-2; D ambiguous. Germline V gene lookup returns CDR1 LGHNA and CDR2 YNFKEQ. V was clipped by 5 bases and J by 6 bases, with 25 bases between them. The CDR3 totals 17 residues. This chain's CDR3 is CASSSYFPGVLRDGYTF. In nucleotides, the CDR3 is TGTGCCAGCAGCTCATATTTCCCCGGGGTATTAAGGGATGGCTACACCTTC.

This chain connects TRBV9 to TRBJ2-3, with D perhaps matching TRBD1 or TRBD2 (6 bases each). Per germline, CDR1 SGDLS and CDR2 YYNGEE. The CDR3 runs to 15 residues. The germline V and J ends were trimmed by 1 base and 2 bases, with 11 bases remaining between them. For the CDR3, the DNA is TGTGCCAGCAGCGTATTCGGGGGCCTCACAGATACGCAGTATTTT. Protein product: CASSVFGGLTDTQYF.

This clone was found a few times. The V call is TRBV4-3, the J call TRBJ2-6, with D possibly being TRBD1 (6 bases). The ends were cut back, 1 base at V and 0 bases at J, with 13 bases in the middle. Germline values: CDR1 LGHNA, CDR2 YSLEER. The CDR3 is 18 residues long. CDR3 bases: TGCGCCAGCAGCCAAGCTACAGGGCACCACTCTGGGGCCAACGTCCTGACTTTC. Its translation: CASSQATGHHSGANVLTF.

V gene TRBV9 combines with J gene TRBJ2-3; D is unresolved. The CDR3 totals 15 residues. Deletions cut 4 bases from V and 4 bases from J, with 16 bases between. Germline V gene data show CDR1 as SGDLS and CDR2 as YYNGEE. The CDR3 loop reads CASSPRIVTADTQYF. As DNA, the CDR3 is TGTGCCAGCAGCCCTCGAATAGTTACTGCAGATACGCAGTATTTT.

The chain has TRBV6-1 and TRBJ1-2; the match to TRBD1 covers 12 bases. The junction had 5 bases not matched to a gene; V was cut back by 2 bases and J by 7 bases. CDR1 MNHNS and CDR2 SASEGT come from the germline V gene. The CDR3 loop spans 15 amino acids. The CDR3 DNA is TGTGCCAGCAGTGAACTGGGGACAGGGGGCGGTGGCTACACCTTC. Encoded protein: CASSELGTGGGGYTF.

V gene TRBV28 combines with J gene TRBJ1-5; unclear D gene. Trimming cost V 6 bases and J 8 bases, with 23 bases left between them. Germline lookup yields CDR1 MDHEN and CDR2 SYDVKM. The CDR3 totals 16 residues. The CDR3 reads CASRPRHFPKLEPQHF. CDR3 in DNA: TGTGCCAGCAGGCCAAGACACTTTCCCAAACTGGAGCCCCAGCATTTT.

The CDR3 DNA sequence: TGTGCCAGCAGTTACTTGGGGGGGATGAACACTGAAGCTTTCTTT. Amino acid sequence: CASSYLGGMNTEAFF. This sequence joins TRBV6-6 and TRBJ1-1, with a possible D match to TRBD1 (5 bases). The CDR3 runs 15 residues. Germline CDR1 MNHNY, CDR2 SVGAGI (reference sequence). With 1 base removed from V and 0 bases from J, the gap between germline ends came to 9 bases.

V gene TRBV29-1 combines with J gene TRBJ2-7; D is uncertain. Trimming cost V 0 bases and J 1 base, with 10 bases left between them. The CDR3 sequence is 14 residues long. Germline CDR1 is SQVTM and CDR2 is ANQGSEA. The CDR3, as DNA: TGCAGCGTTGAAGATATAGAGAGTTCCTACGAGCAGTACTTC. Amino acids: CSVEDIESSYEQYF.

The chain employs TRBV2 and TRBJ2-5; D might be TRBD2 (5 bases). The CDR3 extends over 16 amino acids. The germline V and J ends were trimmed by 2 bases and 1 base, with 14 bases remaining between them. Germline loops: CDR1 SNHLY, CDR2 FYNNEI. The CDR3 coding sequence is TGTGCCAGCAGTGAACGCGATTTACTAGGCCAAGAGACCCAGTACTTC. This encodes CASSERDLLGQETQYF.

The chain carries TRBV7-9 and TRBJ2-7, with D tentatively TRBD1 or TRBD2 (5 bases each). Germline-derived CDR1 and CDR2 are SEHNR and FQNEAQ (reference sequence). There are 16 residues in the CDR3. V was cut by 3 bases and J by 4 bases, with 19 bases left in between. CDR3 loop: CASSFGAGFFSYEQYF. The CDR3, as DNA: TGTGCCAGCAGCTTCGGGGCAGGGTTTTTCTCTTACGAGCAGTACTTC. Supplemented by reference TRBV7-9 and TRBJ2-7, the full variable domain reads DTGVSQNPRHKITKRGQNVTFRCDPISEHNRLYWYRQTLGQGPEFLTYFQNEAQLEKSRLLSDRFSAERPKGSFSTLEIQRTEQGDSAMYLCASSFGAGFFSYEQYFGPGTRLTVT.

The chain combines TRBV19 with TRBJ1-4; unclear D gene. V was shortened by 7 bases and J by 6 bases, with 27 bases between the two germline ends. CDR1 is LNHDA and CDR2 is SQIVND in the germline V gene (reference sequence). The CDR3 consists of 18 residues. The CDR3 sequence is CASTLDGPGKAGDEKLFF. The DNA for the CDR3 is TGTGCCAGTACCCTAGACGGCCCGGGAAAGGCGGGCGATGAAAAACTGTTTTTT.

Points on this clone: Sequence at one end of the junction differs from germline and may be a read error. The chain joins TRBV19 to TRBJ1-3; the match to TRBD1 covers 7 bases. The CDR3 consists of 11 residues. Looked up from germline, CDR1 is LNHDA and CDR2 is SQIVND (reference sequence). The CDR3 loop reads CASSRQGKENF. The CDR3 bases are TGTGCCAGTAGTCGACAGGGAAAGGAAAATTTT.

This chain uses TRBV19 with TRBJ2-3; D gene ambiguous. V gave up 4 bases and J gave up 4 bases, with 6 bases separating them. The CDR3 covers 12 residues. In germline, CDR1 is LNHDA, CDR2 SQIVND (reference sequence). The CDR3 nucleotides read TGTGCCAGTAGTAACCTTCCAGATACGCAGTATTTT. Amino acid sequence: CASSNLPDTQYF.

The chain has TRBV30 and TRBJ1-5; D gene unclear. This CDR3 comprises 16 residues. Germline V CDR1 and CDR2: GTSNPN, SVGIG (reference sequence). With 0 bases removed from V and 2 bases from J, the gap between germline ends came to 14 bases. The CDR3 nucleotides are TGTGCCTGGAGTGTAGGAAGGGCCGGTGGCAATCAGCCCCAGCATTTT. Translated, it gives CAWSVGRAGGNQPQHF.

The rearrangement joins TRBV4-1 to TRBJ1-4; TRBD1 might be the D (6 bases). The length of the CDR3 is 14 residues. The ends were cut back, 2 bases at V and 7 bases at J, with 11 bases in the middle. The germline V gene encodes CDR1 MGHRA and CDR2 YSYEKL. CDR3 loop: CASSQRGGSEKLFF. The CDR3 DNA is TGCGCCAGCAGCCAAAGGGGGGGAAGTGAAAAACTGTTTTTT.

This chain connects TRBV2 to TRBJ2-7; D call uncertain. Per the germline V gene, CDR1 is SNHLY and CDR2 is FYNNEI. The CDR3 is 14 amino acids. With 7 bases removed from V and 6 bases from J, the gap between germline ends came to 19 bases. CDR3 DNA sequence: TGTGCCAGCAAACTTGAGGTGGGCTCACGCGAGCAGTACTTC. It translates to CASKLEVGSREQYF. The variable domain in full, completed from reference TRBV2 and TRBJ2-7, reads EPEVTQTPSHQVTQMGQEVILRCVPISNHLYFYWYRQILGQKVEFLVSFYNNEISEKSEIFDDQFSVERPDGSNFTLKIRSTKLEDSAMYFCASKLEVGSREQYFGPGTRLTVT.

The CDR3 loop is CASSYSNRVNNEKLFF. CDR3 in DNA: TGTGCCAGCAGTTACTCCAACCGGGTTAATAATGAAAAACTGTTTTTT. The chain uses TRBV6-5 and TRBJ1-4; D is undetermined. Germline lookup yields CDR1 MNHEY and CDR2 SVGAGI. The CDR3 is 16 residues long. Between the trimmed V and J ends, which lost 0 bases and 4 bases, there was a span of 12 bases.

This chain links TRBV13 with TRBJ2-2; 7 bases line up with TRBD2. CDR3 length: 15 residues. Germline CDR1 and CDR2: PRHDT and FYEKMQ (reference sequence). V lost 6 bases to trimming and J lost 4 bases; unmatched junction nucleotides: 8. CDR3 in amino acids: CASRMGGLATGELFF. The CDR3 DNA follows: TGTGCCAGCAGAATGGGAGGGCTGGCCACCGGGGAGCTGTTTTTT.

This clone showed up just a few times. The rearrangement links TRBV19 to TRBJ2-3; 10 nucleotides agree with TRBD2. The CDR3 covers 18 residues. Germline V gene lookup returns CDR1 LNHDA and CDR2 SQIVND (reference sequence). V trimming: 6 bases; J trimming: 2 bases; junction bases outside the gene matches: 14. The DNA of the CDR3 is TGTGCCAGTAGCGCCGGACGTGCGAGCGGGGGGGTCACAGATACGCAGTATTTT. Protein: CASSAGRASGGVTDTQYF.

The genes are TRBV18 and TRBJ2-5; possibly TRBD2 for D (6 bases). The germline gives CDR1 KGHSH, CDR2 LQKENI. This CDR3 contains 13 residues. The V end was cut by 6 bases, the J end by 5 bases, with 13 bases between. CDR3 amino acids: CASSGGDGETQYF. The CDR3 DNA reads TGTGCCAGCTCCGGCGGGGACGGGGAGACCCAGTACTTC. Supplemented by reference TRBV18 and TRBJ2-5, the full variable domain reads NAGVMQNPRHLVRRRGQEARLRCSPMKGHSHVYWYRQLPEEGLKFMVYLQKENIIDESGMPKERFSAEFPKEGPSILRIQQVVRGDSAAYFCASSGGDGETQYFGPGTRLLVL.

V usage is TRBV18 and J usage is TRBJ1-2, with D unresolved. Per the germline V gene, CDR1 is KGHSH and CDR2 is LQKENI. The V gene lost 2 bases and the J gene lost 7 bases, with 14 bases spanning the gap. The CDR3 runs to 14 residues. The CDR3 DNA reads TGTGCCAGCTCACCAGTAGTCCGGGAGTCTGGCTACACCTTC. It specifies CASSPVVRESGYTF.

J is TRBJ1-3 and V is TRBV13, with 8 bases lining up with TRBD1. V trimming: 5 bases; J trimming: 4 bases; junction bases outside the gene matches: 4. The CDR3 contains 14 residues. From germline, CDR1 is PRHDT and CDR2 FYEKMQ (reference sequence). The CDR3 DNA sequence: TGTGCCAGCAGCCAGGGGGCGAGGGGAAACACCATATATTTT. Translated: CASSQGARGNTIYF.

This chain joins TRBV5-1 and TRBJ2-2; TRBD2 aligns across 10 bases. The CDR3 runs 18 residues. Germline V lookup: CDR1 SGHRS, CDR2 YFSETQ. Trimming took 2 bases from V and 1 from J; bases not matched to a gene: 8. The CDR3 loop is CASSLTSPSGGNTGELFF. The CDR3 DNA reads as TGCGCCAGCAGCTTAACATCCCCTAGCGGGGGGAACACCGGGGAGCTGTTTTTT.

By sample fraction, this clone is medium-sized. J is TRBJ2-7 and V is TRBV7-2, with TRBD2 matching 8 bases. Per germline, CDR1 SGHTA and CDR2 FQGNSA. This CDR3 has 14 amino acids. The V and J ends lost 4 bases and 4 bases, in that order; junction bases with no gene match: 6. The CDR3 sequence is CASSSSSGSYEQYF. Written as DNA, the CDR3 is TGTGCCAGCAGCTCGTCTAGCGGGTCTTACGAGCAGTACTTC.

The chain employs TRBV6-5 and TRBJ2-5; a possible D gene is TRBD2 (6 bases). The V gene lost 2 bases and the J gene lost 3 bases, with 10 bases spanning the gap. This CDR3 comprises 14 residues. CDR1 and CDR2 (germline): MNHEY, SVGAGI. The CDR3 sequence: CASSYGGLKETQYF. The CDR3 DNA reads TGTGCCAGCAGTTACGGGGGACTTAAAGAGACCCAGTACTTC.

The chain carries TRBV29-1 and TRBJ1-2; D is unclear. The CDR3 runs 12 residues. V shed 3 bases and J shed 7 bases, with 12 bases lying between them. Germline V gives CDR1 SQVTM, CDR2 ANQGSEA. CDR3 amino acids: CSVDGQMGGYTF. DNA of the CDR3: TGCAGCGTTGATGGTCAGATGGGTGGCTACACCTTC.

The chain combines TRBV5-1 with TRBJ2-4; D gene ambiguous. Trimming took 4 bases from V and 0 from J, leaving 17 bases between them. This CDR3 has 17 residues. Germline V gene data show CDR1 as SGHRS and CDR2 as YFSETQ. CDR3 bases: TGCGCCAGCAGCCCAAAGGCCGGTTTTCTAGCCAAAAACATTCAGTACTTC. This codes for CASSPKAGFLAKNIQYF.